A single sample is the source of the 26 T cell receptor beta chains below, sequenced in a study of blood T cells in healthy people across ages. A sample-barcoded 5' primer and a J-beta primer mix were used in a second PCR of about 6 to 11 cycles. TCRdb independently ran MiXCR on the 5' RACE reads; one entry per CDR3 protein. The sample lists about 930,000 distinct CDR3 sequences, approximately 32% occurring once. The data also belong to a second study, concerning T cells of mothers and their children.

Sample: blood. The receptors shown here come from a middle-aged woman in good health.

This clonotype was picked up a small number of times. The chain joins TRBV18 to TRBJ2-3; the D gene is possibly TRBD2 (5 bases). The CDR3 runs 16 residues. Germline CDR1 and CDR2: KGHSH and LQKENI. V was shortened by 3 bases and J by 6 bases, with 19 bases between the two germline ends. The chain's CDR3 is CASSPVLGRTGDTQYF. In DNA, the CDR3 is TGTGCCAGCTCACCGGTTTTGGGTCGCACGGGGGATACGCAGTATTTT.

Only a few counts were recorded for this clonotype. This sequence joins TRBV27 and TRBJ1-2; 8 bases match TRBD1. The CDR3 contains 15 residues. Germline V gives CDR1 MNHEY, CDR2 SMNVEV (reference sequence). The ends lost 4 bases at V and 3 bases at J; junction bases unmatched: 7. CDR3 nucleotide sequence: TGTGCCAGCAGTTCGCCCGGACAGGGCCACTATGGCTACACCTTC. It codes for CASSSPGQGHYGYTF.

The chain has TRBV4-3 and TRBJ1-1, with 8 positions matching TRBD1. The germline V gene has CDR1 LGHNA and CDR2 YSLEER. CDR3 length equals 14 residues. Trimming took 4 bases from V and 7 from J; bases not matched to a gene: 8. The CDR3 sequence is CASSPHGGTGEAFF. Here the CDR3 DNA reads TGCGCCAGCAGCCCACATGGGGGGACAGGTGAAGCTTTCTTT.

This chain uses TRBV7-2 with TRBJ1-2; a possible D gene is TRBD1 (5 bases). This CDR3 comprises 16 residues. V was pared by 1 base and J by 0 bases, with 12 bases between. The germline CDR1 and CDR2 sequences are SGHTA and FQGNSA. The CDR3 nucleotides are TGTGCCAGCAGCTTAGGACCAGGGACGACTAACTATGGCTACACCTTC. It translates to CASSLGPGTTNYGYTF.

J is TRBJ1-1 and V is TRBV7-3; the D is unclear. This CDR3 spans 14 amino acids. With 3 bases removed from V and 0 bases from J, the gap between germline ends came to 8 bases. CDR1 SGHTA and CDR2 FQGTGA come from the germline V gene. The CDR3 here is CASSFYPLNTEAFF. Here the CDR3 DNA reads TGTGCCAGCAGCTTTTATCCCCTGAACACTGAAGCTTTCTTT.

The J gene is TRBJ1-1, the V gene TRBV29-1; perhaps TRBD1 as D (5 bases). Germline V CDR1 and CDR2: SQVTM, ANQGSEA. The CDR3 spans 12 residues. V was clipped by 7 bases and J by 3 bases, with 12 bases between them. Here the CDR3 reads CSANAGYTEAFF. CDR3 coding DNA: TGCAGCGCCAACGCAGGGTACACTGAAGCTTTCTTT.

In this sample, this clonotype turned up many times. The chain recombines TRBV15 with TRBJ2-7; 7 bases map to TRBD2. J lost 4 bases, V lost 3 bases, and 6 bases had no gene match. The CDR3 has 14 residues. CDR1 and CDR2 from the germline V gene are LNHNV and YYDKDF (reference sequence). The CDR3 region has the DNA TGTGCCACCAGCAGTGGGGGAGGGGAGTACGAGCAGTACTTC. This gives the protein CATSSGGGEYEQYF.

As to this clonotype: It may be a read error: a sequence one base away is much more abundant. This chain uses TRBV5-1 with TRBJ2-4; either TRBD1 or TRBD2 may supply D (5 bases each). The last part of the DNA fits TRBJ2-7 better; the J call may be wrong. Per germline, CDR1 SGHRS and CDR2 YFSETQ. The CDR3 has 15 amino acids. The CDR3 DNA reads TGCACCAGCAGCTTGGGACCCACGGTGGGCTACGAGCAGTACTTC. Translated, it gives CTSSLGPTVGYEQYF.

In its sample, this clonotype was seen many times. This chain joins TRBV5-1 and TRBJ2-7, with D perhaps TRBD2 (6 bases). Germline V lookup: CDR1 SGHRS, CDR2 YFSETQ. There are 14 residues in the CDR3. The V gene lost 0 bases and the J gene lost 6 bases, with 13 bases spanning the gap. The CDR3 DNA follows: TGCGCCAGCAGCTTGGAGACTAGTCGGGTCGAGCAGTACTTC. Amino acids: CASSLETSRVEQYF.

This clonotype showed up just a few times. The rearrangement uses TRBV6-4 and TRBJ2-1, with 10 bases fitting TRBD2. Germline V CDR1 and CDR2: MRHNA, SNTAGT. CDR3 size: 16 residues. V was pared by 6 bases and J by 8 bases, with 13 bases of the junction left unmatched. Written as DNA, the CDR3 is TGTGCCAGCAGCCCCGTTGCTAGCGGGGGTTTCGATGAGCAGTTCTTC. Translating it yields CASSPVASGGFDEQFF.

This clonotype was seen a handful of times. The rearrangement uses TRBV28 and TRBJ1-2; D not certain. The ends were cut back, 6 bases at V and 3 bases at J, with 14 bases in the middle. This CDR3 is built from 14 residues. Germline CDR1 is MDHEN and CDR2 is SYDVKM. CDR3 loop: CASSPQGLHYGYTF. CDR3 nucleotide sequence: TGTGCCAGCAGCCCACAAGGACTACACTATGGCTACACCTTC.

About this clonotype: One end of the junction fails to match germline, which may point to a read error. This rearrangement joins TRBV4-3 to TRBJ1-2, with 10 bases that match TRBD1. Germline V gives CDR1 LGHNA, CDR2 YSLEER. This CDR3 comprises 14 residues. The CDR3 reads CASSPTGGDYGCTF. In nucleotides, the CDR3 is TGCGCCAGCAGCCCGACAGGGGGCGACTATGGCTGCACCTTC.

CDR3 nucleotide sequence: TGCAGTGCTAGAGATTTGACTACAACTAATGAAAAACTGTTTTTT. The encoded protein is CSARDLTTTNEKLFF. V usage is TRBV20-1 and J usage is TRBJ1-4; no reliable D call. CDR3 length equals 15 residues. Germline CDR1 reads DFQATT; CDR2 reads SNEGSKA (reference sequence). Trimming shortened V by 0 bases and J by 0 bases, and 8 bases separated the two germline ends.

As concerns this clonotype: This may be a read error, as it is one base from a much larger clone. The chain carries TRBV12-3 or TRBV12-4 and TRBJ2-1; a possible D gene is TRBD2 (6 bases). The better agreement between TRBJ2-7 and the DNA end casts doubt on the J call. The CDR3 is made up of 15 amino acids. CDR3 coding DNA: TGTGCCAGCAGTTTGGGCGGGGTCTCCTACAATGAGCAGTACTTC. Its translation is CASSLGGVSYNEQYF.

This clonotype was seen a few times. This rearrangement joins TRBV12-5 to TRBJ2-3; D is ambiguous. The germline V gene encodes CDR1 LGHNT and CDR2 FRNRAP. V gave up 4 bases and J gave up 2 bases, with 7 bases separating them. The CDR3 totals 13 residues. Written as DNA, the CDR3 is TGTGCTAGTGGTTCGGCTCTCACAGATACGCAGTATTTT. Translated, it gives CASGSALTDTQYF.

J is TRBJ1-5 and V is TRBV6-6; D is perhaps TRBD1 (5 bases). Per the germline V gene, CDR1 is MNHNY and CDR2 is SVGAGI (reference sequence). With 5 bases removed from V and 4 bases from J, the gap between germline ends came to 18 bases. The CDR3 runs 16 residues. CDR3 protein: CASSKGEGGGNQPQHF. CDR3 sequence (DNA): TGTGCCAGCAGTAAAGGGGAGGGAGGTGGGAATCAGCCCCAGCATTTT.

The table lists this clonotype with a few counts. This chain uses TRBV7-2 with TRBJ2-7; a weak D match, TRBD2 (6 bases). The V gene lost 7 bases and the J gene lost 7 bases, with 17 bases spanning the gap. Germline CDR1 reads SGHTA; CDR2 reads FQGNSA. The CDR3 contains 13 residues. CDR3 sequence (DNA): TGTGCCAGCACCTGGGGGGACTTAGGGGAGCAGTACTTC. Translating gives CASTWGDLGEQYF.

V gene TRBV10-3 combines with J gene TRBJ1-2; no definite D call. Deletions cut 2 bases from V and 8 bases from J, with 9 bases between. The CDR3 runs 12 residues. Germline loops: CDR1 ENHRY, CDR2 SYGVKD. The CDR3 is CAISENSGGYTF. DNA for the CDR3: TGTGCCATCAGTGAGAATTCGGGGGGCTACACCTTC.

As concerns this clonotype: Given the absence of the conserved phenylalanine or tryptophan at the CDR3 end, a read error is likely. The genes are TRBV7-2 and TRBJ1-1, with 8 bases identical to TRBD1. CDR3 length equals 14 residues. Germline V gene sequence: CDR1 SGHTA, CDR2 FQGNSA. The V segment lost 5 bases and the J segment 0 bases; nucleotides outside the gene matches: 2. In DNA form, the CDR3 reads TGTGCCAGCAGCGGGGACAGGATGAACACTGAAGCTTTCTTG. This gives the protein CASSGDRMNTEAFL.

The chain has TRBV3-1 and TRBJ1-6; D is perhaps TRBD1 (6 bases). The CDR3 sequence is 16 residues long. Germline CDR1 is LGHDT and CDR2 is YNNKEL (reference sequence). Deletions cut 5 bases from V and 5 bases from J, with 16 bases between. The CDR3 nucleotides are TGTGCCAGCAGCGGACTCCGGGGGCGGAATAATTCACCCCTCCACTTT. It encodes CASSGLRGRNNSPLHF.

The V and J genes are TRBV12-3 or TRBV12-4 and TRBJ1-5, with 7 bases that match TRBD1. The J segment lost 7 bases and the V segment lost 3 bases, leaving 6 bases of the junction unmatched. The CDR3 runs to 14 residues. CDR3 coding DNA: TGTGCCAGCAGTTTTCTCCAGGGGGGACAGCCCCAGCATTTT. Its protein is CASSFLQGGQPQHF.

The sample holds many counts of this clonotype. V usage is TRBV10-3 and J usage is TRBJ2-7, with 10 nucleotides matching TRBD1. This CDR3 contains 17 residues. Germline V gene sequence: CDR1 ENHRY, CDR2 SYGVKD. J lost 2 bases, V lost 5 bases, and 12 bases had no gene match. The CDR3 is CAISPRDGTGATYEQYF. The CDR3, as DNA: TGTGCCATCAGTCCACGAGATGGGACAGGGGCGACCTACGAGCAGTACTTC.

The chain is built from TRBV12-3 or TRBV12-4 and TRBJ2-7; maybe TRBD1 (5 bases). The DNA matches TRBJ2-4 better at its end, which makes the J call doubtful. The length of the CDR3 is 14 residues. CDR3 loop: CASSFDSGKNIQYF. DNA of the CDR3: TGTGCCAGCAGTTTCGACAGTGGGAAAAACATTCAGTACTTC.

The chain recombines TRBV7-9 with TRBJ1-3, with D hard to call. Germline V gene data show CDR1 as SEHNR and CDR2 as FQNEAQ (reference sequence). The CDR3 length is 15 residues. V was cut by 5 bases and J by 1 base, with 12 bases left in between. CDR3 region: CASSPASTSGNTIYF. The CDR3 coding sequence is TGTGCCAGCAGCCCAGCCTCAACATCTGGAAACACCATATATTTT.

This clonotype has only a few counts. The chain links TRBV3-1 to TRBJ2-5; no reliable D call. The CDR3 contains 15 residues. Germline V gene lookup returns CDR1 LGHDT and CDR2 YNNKEL (reference sequence). Trimming removed 4 bases at V and 0 bases at J, with 12 bases between. The chain's CDR3 is CASSPSGYNQETQYF. In nucleotides, the CDR3 is TGTGCCAGCAGCCCCTCCGGCTATAACCAAGAGACCCAGTACTTC.

The chain recombines TRBV12-3 or TRBV12-4 with TRBJ1-1; D is uncertain. This CDR3 has 13 amino acids. Trimming stripped 9 bases from V and 5 bases from J, with 16 bases between. CDR3 amino acids: CASSGGPLTEAFF. In nucleotides, the CDR3 is TGTGCCAGTTCTGGTGGGCCACTTACTGAAGCTTTCTTT.